The clone carrying this T cell receptor beta chain was counted at least ten times. Arm-PCR with iRepertoire HTBI primers amplified the CDR3 regions for these TCR beta libraries. Each CDR3 protein gets one entry after TCRdb re-called the multiplex PCR reads with MiXCR. The repertoire holds around 500,000 distinct CDR3 sequences, with about 16% as singletons. Sample time point: newly diagnosed GD, antithyroid drugs for less than 3 months. Construction of the TCR library relied on RNA isolated from PBMCs. The sample originates from a study of regulatory T cells in long-lasting Graves disease. Germline CDR1 reads PRHDT; CDR2 reads FYEKMQ (reference sequence). This CDR3 spans 13 amino acids. V shed 3 bases and J 11 bases; nucleotides not matched to a gene: 6. Another study also made use of these data, one on T cells in Graves' hyperthyroidism and ophthalmopathy.

Here the sequenced sample was peripheral blood mononuclear cells (PBMCs), taken at new diagnosis, from a patient treated with antithyroid drugs. The gene calls are TRBV13 and TRBJ1-1, with 10 bases aligning to TRBD1. This sequence was found in a middle-aged woman with Graves disease. CDR3 in amino acids: CASSFRDRGSAFF. As DNA, the CDR3 is TGTGCCAGCAGCTTCCGGGACAGGGGTTCTGCTTTCTTT.